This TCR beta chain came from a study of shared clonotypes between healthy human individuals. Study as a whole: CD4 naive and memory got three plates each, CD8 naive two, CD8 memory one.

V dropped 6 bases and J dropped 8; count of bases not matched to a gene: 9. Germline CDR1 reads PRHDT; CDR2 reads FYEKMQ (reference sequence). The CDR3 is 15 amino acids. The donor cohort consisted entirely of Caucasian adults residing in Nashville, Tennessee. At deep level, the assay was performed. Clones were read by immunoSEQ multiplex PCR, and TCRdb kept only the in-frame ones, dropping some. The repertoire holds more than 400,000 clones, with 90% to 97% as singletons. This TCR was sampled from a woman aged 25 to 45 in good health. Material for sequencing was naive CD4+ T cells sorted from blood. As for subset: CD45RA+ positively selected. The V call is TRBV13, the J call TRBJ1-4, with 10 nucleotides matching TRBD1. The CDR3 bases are TGTGCCAGCAGTCGACAGGGGGCTGGCGCGGAAAAACTGTTTTTT. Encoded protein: CASSRQGAGAEKLFF.